These 13 T cell receptor beta chains were sequenced from one sample in a study of T cells after yellow fever vaccination. TCRdb analysed the 5' RACE reads with MiXCR anew, one entry per CDR3 protein. The data show hundreds of thousands of distinct CDR3 sequences, about 6% seen once. The starting material was PBMCs, obtained 5 days after the yellow fever booster vaccination. The source is a man aged 25-45 years who received the YFV17D yellow fever vaccine.

This clonotype has more than one count but fewer than ten. This sequence joins TRBV20-1 and TRBJ2-2; 7 nucleotides line up with TRBD1. After removal of 2 bases from V and 6 bases from J, the junction contained 6 bases not matched to a gene. Germline loops: CDR1 DFQATT, CDR2 SNEGSKA (reference sequence). The CDR3 has 14 residues. CDR3 DNA sequence: TGCAGTGCTAGATCGGACAGGTGGTCCGGGGAGCTGTTTTTT. Its protein product is CSARSDRWSGELFF.

This clonotype was found many times. This chain joins TRBV30 and TRBJ1-1, with 8 bases that match TRBD1. V gave up 4 bases and J gave up 6 bases; unmatched junction bases: 13. Looked up from germline, CDR1 is GTSNPN and CDR2 is SVGIG (reference sequence). The length of the CDR3 is 15 residues. CDR3 loop: CAWTPLQGEKSEAFF. The CDR3 nucleotides are TGTGCCTGGACCCCCCTACAGGGGGAGAAGTCTGAAGCTTTCTTT.

The chain combines TRBV4-2 with TRBJ1-1; tentatively, D is TRBD1 (6 bases). CDR1 is LGHNA and CDR2 is YNFKEQ in the germline V gene. V was pared by 1 base and J by 11 bases, with 20 bases between. This CDR3 has 15 amino acids. CDR3 protein: CASSQVVGGAAGAFF. As DNA, the CDR3 is TGTGCCAGCAGCCAAGTGGTTGGGGGGGCCGCTGGGGCTTTCTTT.

This clonotype was observed many times. J is TRBJ1-1 and V is TRBV7-9; D is uncertain. CDR1 is SEHNR and CDR2 is FQNEAQ in the germline V gene (reference sequence). With 1 base removed from V and 1 base from J, the gap between germline ends came to 13 bases. The CDR3 is made up of 16 amino acids. CDR3 loop: CASSLVGGPRNTEAFF. The CDR3 DNA reads as TGTGCCAGCAGCTTAGTAGGAGGGCCACGGAACACTGAAGCTTTCTTT.

The rearrangement links TRBV19 to TRBJ1-6; 9 nucleotides match TRBD1. Germline loops: CDR1 LNHDA, CDR2 SQIVND (reference sequence). Trimming took 5 bases from V and 9 from J; bases not matched to a gene: 8. The CDR3 runs 15 residues. CDR3 bases: TGTGCCAGTAGTCCGCGGGACAGGGCGACTTCACCCCTCCACTTT. Translation gives CASSPRDRATSPLHF.

This clonotype occurred many times. The rearrangement links TRBV5-4 to TRBJ2-2; possibly TRBD2 for D (5 bases). Germline CDR1 SGHNT, CDR2 YYREEE (reference sequence). There are 15 residues in the CDR3. Trimming cost V 2 bases and J 3 bases, with 11 bases left between them. CDR3 residues: CASSFGRRDTGELFF. CDR3 nucleotide sequence: TGTGCCAGCAGCTTTGGGAGACGGGACACCGGGGAGCTGTTTTTT.

CDR3 in amino acids: CSALSGEQYF. DNA for the CDR3: TGCAGTGCCCTTAGCGGAGAGCAGTACTTC. The chain employs TRBV20-1 and TRBJ2-7, with D possibly matching TRBD2 (6 bases). Germline CDR1 reads DFQATT; CDR2 reads SNEGSKA (reference sequence). There are 10 residues in the CDR3. Trimming shortened V by 6 bases and J by 7 bases, and 10 bases separated the two germline ends.

The chain links TRBV18 to TRBJ1-3, with unresolved D. The CDR3 is made up of 15 amino acids. Germline values: CDR1 KGHSH, CDR2 LQKENI. The V gene lost 3 bases and the J gene lost 1 base, with 10 bases spanning the gap. The CDR3 sequence: CASSPDITSGNTIYF. The CDR3 region has the DNA TGTGCCAGCTCACCCGACATAACGTCTGGAAACACCATATATTTT.

The chain combines TRBV7-2 with TRBJ2-7; 8 bases fit TRBD1. CDR3 length equals 14 residues. The germline CDR1 and CDR2 sequences are SGHTA and FQGNSA. J lost 3 bases, V lost 5 bases, and 6 bases had no gene match. DNA of the CDR3: TGTGCCAGCAGCATCGGGACAGGTCTCTACGAGCAGTACTTC. It translates to CASSIGTGLYEQYF.

The rearrangement uses TRBV5-1 and TRBJ2-3; D gene ambiguous. The CDR3 has 14 residues. CDR1 and CDR2 from the germline V gene are SGHRS and YFSETQ. The V end lost 4 bases, the J end lost 0 bases, and 9 bases lay between the germline ends. The CDR3 reads CASSSEWSTDTQYF. CDR3 DNA: TGCGCCAGCAGCAGTGAGTGGAGCACAGATACGCAGTATTTT.

This chain joins TRBV27 and TRBJ2-5; the D gene is possibly TRBD2 (5 bases). The CDR3 totals 13 residues. With 5 bases removed from V and 6 bases from J, the gap between germline ends came to 13 bases. Germline V gene sequence: CDR1 MNHEY, CDR2 SMNVEV (reference sequence). The chain's CDR3 is CASSLSVFKTQYF. In DNA, the CDR3 is TGTGCCAGCAGTCTTAGCGTTTTTAAGACCCAGTACTTC.

The chain combines TRBV20-1 with TRBJ2-7, with 11 bases fitting TRBD2. CDR1 and CDR2 (germline): DFQATT, SNEGSKA (reference sequence). With V trimmed by 5 bases and J by 5 bases, 17 bases remained unmatched. The CDR3 runs 17 residues. The CDR3 nucleotides are TGCAGTGCTCCCGGACTAGCGGGCGCTCCAAGTACTCACGAGCAGTACTTC. Translating gives CSAPGLAGAPSTHEQYF.

This clonotype was seen ten or more times. The chain recombines TRBV6-2 or TRBV6-3 with TRBJ2-3; 7 bases are shared with TRBD2. The germline V gene has CDR1 MNHEY and CDR2 SVGEGT. Germline trimming cut 2 bases from V and 8 bases from J; bases unmatched to any gene: 10. CDR3 length: 15 amino acids. The CDR3 protein is CASSYRDYGLGTQYF. Written as DNA, the CDR3 is TGTGCCAGCAGTTACCGGGACTACGGACTCGGTACGCAGTATTTT.